This T cell receptor beta chain was sequenced for a study of blood T cells in healthy people across ages. A minimum of 7 million PBMCs was isolated per sample. CDR3 size: 14 residues. Germline loops: CDR1 MNHNY, CDR2 SVGAGI (reference sequence). Regarding this clonotype: Its antigen is not known. The junction differs from germline at one of its ends, possibly a read error.

Broader study findings: It was not possible, with unsorted PBMCs, to conclusively compare naive and antigen-experienced cells.

For the second PCR, which ran for roughly 6 to 12 cycles, a sample-barcoded 5' primer and a J-beta primer mix were used. A template-switch adaptor that had 12 random nucleotides put a tag on each cDNA molecule. TCRdb called the 5' RACE reads again in MiXCR, with one record for every CDR3 protein. The sample contains hundreds of thousands of distinct CDR3 sequences, over 45% of which appear only once. V and J are TRBV6-6 and TRBJ1-1, with 7 nucleotides matching TRBD1. The sequenced sample consisted of blood. The clonotype comes from a woman aged 55-69 years in good health. For the CDR3, the DNA is TGCGCCAGCGGACCCTCCGGGACAGATACTGAAGCTTTCTTT. This translates into CASGPSGTDTEAFF.